The 28 T cell receptor beta chains in this list originate from one sample, sequenced in a study of blood T cells in healthy people across ages. Next came a second PCR, run for about 6 to 12 cycles, which used a sample-barcoded 5' primer along with a J-beta primer mix. TCRdb called the 5' RACE reads again in MiXCR, with one record for every CDR3 protein. The sample yields under 950,000 distinct CDR3 sequences, roughly 20% seen once. Sequences were obtained from blood. These receptors came from a man in his 70s in good health.

The rearrangement uses TRBV28 and TRBJ1-1, with no clear D. The V end lost 2 bases, the J end lost 3 bases, and 4 bases lay between the germline ends. Per germline, CDR1 MDHEN and CDR2 SYDVKM. The CDR3 runs to 12 residues. The CDR3 sequence is CASSLQYTEAFF. The CDR3 DNA reads TGTGCCAGCAGTTTACAATACACTGAAGCTTTCTTT. Full variable domain (missing parts from reference TRBV28 and TRBJ1-1): DVKVTQSSRYLVKRTGEKVFLECVQDMDHENMFWYRQDPGLGLRLIYFSYDVKMKEKGDIPEGYSVSREKKERFSLILESASTNQTSMYLCASSLQYTEAFFGQGTRLTVV.

This clonotype was picked up one time. The chain is built from TRBV5-1 and TRBJ2-2, with D perhaps TRBD1 or TRBD2 (5 bases each). Trimming cost V 3 bases and J 8 bases, with 14 bases left between them. The germline V gene has CDR1 SGHRS and CDR2 YFSETQ. This CDR3 comprises 14 residues. The CDR3 is CASSSPGTVGELFF. The CDR3 region has the DNA TGCGCCAGCAGCTCCCCGGGGACGGTAGGGGAGCTGTTTTTT.

This clonotype was counted between two and nine times. The rearrangement links TRBV18 to TRBJ2-5; D remains ambiguous. Germline CDR1 and CDR2: KGHSH and LQKENI. This CDR3 has 13 residues. Trimming cost V 1 base and J 4 bases, with 7 bases left between them. The CDR3 nucleotides read TGTGCCAGCTCACCACAAGACGTAGAGACCCAGTACTTC. It specifies CASSPQDVETQYF.

V and J are TRBV5-1 and TRBJ2-7, with D unresolved. Trimming cost V 1 base and J 0 bases, with 8 bases left between them. Per the germline V gene, CDR1 is SGHRS and CDR2 is YFSETQ. The CDR3 totals 14 residues. CDR3 protein: CASSLLEISYEQYF. CDR3 nucleotides: TGCGCCAGCAGCTTGTTAGAGATCTCCTACGAGCAGTACTTC.

This clonotype was counted only a few times. This chain links TRBV21-1 with TRBJ1-1; no check of the table's D call, TRBD1, against the DNA was made. TRBV21-1 is classified as a pseudogene. CDR3 length: 17 residues. The DNA for the CDR3 is TGTGCCAGCAGCTTTGACGGGAAACAGGGGCTGAACACTGAAGCTTTCTTT. Translation gives CASSFDGKQGLNTEAFF.

This chain connects TRBV29-1 to TRBJ2-4; 9 bases are a match to TRBD2. With V trimmed by 3 bases and J by 3 bases, 3 bases remained unmatched. The germline CDR1 and CDR2 sequences are SQVTM and ANQGSEA. This CDR3 region has 14 residues. Here the CDR3 DNA reads TGCAGCGTTGATAGACTAGCGGACAAAAACATTCAGTACTTC. Its protein product is CSVDRLADKNIQYF.

This clonotype was detected a few times. The chain recombines TRBV3-1 with TRBJ2-5; D is possibly TRBD2 (5 bases). Germline V CDR1 and CDR2: LGHDT, YNNKEL (reference sequence). V was pared by 0 bases and J by 5 bases, with 10 bases between. CDR3 length: 14 amino acids. The CDR3 is CASSQDEGWETQYF. The CDR3 DNA follows: TGTGCCAGCAGCCAAGATGAGGGTTGGGAGACCCAGTACTTC.

This clonotype was recorded many times. At one end, the junction sequence differs from germline, possibly due to a read error. This chain connects TRBV7-2 to TRBJ2-5, with 9 bases that match TRBD2. Germline CDR1 and CDR2: SGHTA and FQGNSA. The CDR3 length is 14 residues. Written as DNA, the CDR3 is TGTGCCAGCAGTTTAGCGGGAGCAGGAGAGACCCAGTACTTC. This translates into CASSLAGAGETQYF.

V gene TRBV12-3 or TRBV12-4 combines with J gene TRBJ2-6, with D hard to call. V dropped 5 bases and J dropped 0 bases, with 17 bases sitting between them. The CDR3 sequence is 18 residues long. The CDR3 sequence: CASSTGFLSRSGANVLTF. CDR3 nucleotides: TGTGCCAGCAGTACCGGCTTTTTATCCCGCTCTGGGGCCAACGTCCTGACTTTC.

Only a few counts were recorded for this clonotype. The chain links TRBV7-2 to TRBJ1-6; D is undetermined. The CDR3 contains 12 residues. The V and J ends lost 6 bases and 11 bases respectively, with 11 bases between them. The germline V gene has CDR1 SGHTA and CDR2 FQGNSA. The chain's CDR3 is CASSPVRPPLHF. In DNA, the CDR3 is TGTGCCAGCAGTCCAGTTAGGCCACCCCTCCACTTT.

The chain employs TRBV7-2 and TRBJ1-4; weak D call: TRBD1 (5 bases). The CDR3 loop spans 14 amino acids. CDR1 is SGHTA, CDR2 FQGNSA, per germline. Trimming left V 4 bases short and J 6 bases short, with 12 bases between. The CDR3 region has the DNA TGTGCCAGCAGCTGGGGCGGAGGGGATGAAAAACTGTTTTTT. Protein sequence: CASSWGGGDEKLFF.

V usage is TRBV20-1 and J usage is TRBJ2-3; perhaps TRBD1 as D (5 bases). CDR3 length: 15 amino acids. V lost 3 bases to trimming and J lost 1 base, with 14 bases between them. Germline CDR1 reads DFQATT; CDR2 reads SNEGSKA (reference sequence). CDR3 protein: CSASVDRLRTDTQYF. DNA of the CDR3: TGCAGTGCTAGTGTCGACAGACTGCGCACAGATACGCAGTATTTT.

V and J are TRBV5-5 and TRBJ2-5, with TRBD2 matching 8 bases. Germline CDR1 is SGHKS and CDR2 is YYEKEE (reference sequence). The J segment lost 2 bases and the V segment lost 4 bases, leaving 4 bases of the junction unmatched. CDR3 size: 14 residues. CDR3 loop: CASSRAGEQETQYF. In nucleotides, the CDR3 is TGTGCCAGCAGCCGAGCGGGGGAACAAGAGACCCAGTACTTC.

This clonotype showed up many times. The chain combines TRBV20-1 with TRBJ2-3, with 8 bases identical to TRBD2. The length of the CDR3 is 17 residues. The junction had 10 bases not matched to a gene; V was cut back by 2 bases and J by 0 bases. Germline loops: CDR1 DFQATT, CDR2 SNEGSKA (reference sequence). The CDR3 protein is CSARKPSGGLSTDTQYF. CDR3 sequence (DNA): TGCAGTGCTAGAAAGCCCAGCGGGGGCCTTAGCACAGATACGCAGTATTTT.

This clonotype occurred a few times. The chain links TRBV9 to TRBJ1-2, with 7 bases fitting TRBD1. The germline V gene encodes CDR1 SGDLS and CDR2 YYNGEE. The CDR3 loop spans 15 amino acids. Germline trimming cut 5 bases from V and 6 bases from J; bases unmatched to any gene: 13. In DNA, the CDR3 is TGTGCCAGCAGGGCCGGACAGGCTGGGGGGGATGGCTACACCTTC. It encodes CASRAGQAGGDGYTF.

The gene calls are TRBV6-5 and TRBJ1-1; no clear D. Germline V lookup: CDR1 MNHEY, CDR2 SVGAGI. The CDR3 length is 12 residues. CDR3 nucleotides: TGTGCTACAAAATTCGGGAACACTGAAGCTTTCTTT. Translated, it gives CATKFGNTEAFF.

This clonotype has just a few counts. The V and J genes are TRBV12-3 or TRBV12-4 and TRBJ1-4, with 8 bases fitting TRBD1. V gave up 5 bases and J gave up 12 bases; unmatched junction bases: 11. The CDR3 sequence is 14 residues long. The CDR3 reads CASSPPGGFRELFF. In DNA form, the CDR3 reads TGTGCCAGCAGTCCCCCAGGGGGCTTTAGAGAACTGTTTTTT.

This clonotype was observed a few times. The chain is built from TRBV19 and TRBJ1-2; 7 bases match TRBD1. Germline CDR1 and CDR2: LNHDA and SQIVND (reference sequence). Trimming took 5 bases from V and 2 from J; bases not matched to a gene: 5. CDR3 size: 14 residues. Written as DNA, the CDR3 is TGTGCCAGTAGTTTCAAGACAGGGAACTATGGCTACACCTTC. Protein sequence: CASSFKTGNYGYTF.

This clonotype has only a few counts. V gene TRBV29-1 combines with J gene TRBJ1-2; D is undetermined. Germline CDR1 reads SQVTM; CDR2 reads ANQGSEA. V was cut by 0 bases and J by 5 bases, with 19 bases left in between. CDR3 length: 16 residues. The CDR3 loop is CSVEDPDGRYLYGYTF. DNA for the CDR3: TGCAGCGTTGAAGATCCGGACGGAAGGTACTTGTATGGCTACACCTTC.

This chain links TRBV20-1 with TRBJ2-7, with no clear D. Germline V gives CDR1 DFQATT, CDR2 SNEGSKA (reference sequence). This CDR3 spans 13 amino acids. Trimming stripped 4 bases from V and 6 bases from J, with 16 bases between. The DNA for the CDR3 is TGCAGTGCTACAAGTGACGGGTGGGGCGAGCAGTACTTC. Translating gives CSATSDGWGEQYF.

Concerning this clonotype itself: A much bigger clone sits one base away, suggesting this may be a read error. This chain connects TRBV7-2 to TRBJ1-4, with 10 bases fitting TRBD1. The CDR3 runs to 15 residues. CDR1 SGHTA and CDR2 FQGNSA come from the germline V gene. J lost 10 bases, V lost 5 bases, and 10 bases had no gene match. CDR3 region: CASSPRDRGFAKLFF. The CDR3 region has the DNA TGTGCCAGCAGCCCACGGGACAGGGGTTTCGCAAAACTGTTTTTT. Drawing the rest from reference TRBV7-2 and TRBJ1-4, the complete variable domain is GAGVSQSPSNKVTEKGKDVELRCDPISGHTALYWYRQSLGQGLEFLIYFQGNSAPDKSGLPSDRFSAERTGGSVSTLTIQRTQQEDSAVYLCASSPRDRGFAKLFFGSGTQLSVL.

J is TRBJ2-3 and V is TRBV29-1, with 11 positions matching TRBD2. The CDR3 totals 16 residues. Trimming removed 1 base from V and 4 bases from J; junction bases left unmatched: 7. The germline V gene encodes CDR1 SQVTM and CDR2 ANQGSEA. The CDR3 DNA sequence: TGCAGCGTTGAAGGTGCGGTAGCGGGAGGGCCAGATACGCAGTATTTT. Translation gives CSVEGAVAGGPDTQYF.

This clonotype showed up just a few times. The rearrangement links TRBV18 to TRBJ2-4; possibly TRBD1 for D (6 bases). CDR1 is KGHSH, CDR2 LQKENI, per germline. V was cut by 0 bases and J by 0 bases, with 12 bases left in between. This CDR3 spans 17 amino acids. CDR3 in amino acids: CASSPPSGVGAKNIQYF. CDR3 nucleotides: TGTGCCAGCTCACCACCATCAGGGGTAGGAGCCAAAAACATTCAGTACTTC.

This clonotype was seen once. V usage is TRBV5-1 and J usage is TRBJ2-3; D unresolved. The length of the CDR3 is 14 residues. The V gene's germline CDR1 is SGHRS and CDR2 YFSETQ. Deletions cut 2 bases from V and 5 bases from J, with 12 bases between. CDR3 residues: CASSFGPDQDTQYF. In DNA, the CDR3 is TGCGCCAGCAGCTTTGGTCCTGACCAAGATACGCAGTATTTT. The full variable domain, completed using reference TRBV5-1 and TRBJ2-3, is KAGVTQTPRYLIKTRGQQVTLSCSPISGHRSVSWYQQTPGQGLQFLFEYFSETQRNKGNFPGRFSGRQFSNSRSEMNVSTLELGDSALYLCASSFGPDQDTQYFGPGTRLTVL.

The gene calls are TRBV4-1 and TRBJ1-5, with D hard to call. V dropped 0 bases and J dropped 3 bases, with 9 bases sitting between them. Germline CDR1 reads MGHRA; CDR2 reads YSYEKL. The CDR3 runs 15 residues. CDR3 sequence: CASSQESQANQPQHF. CDR3 DNA: TGCGCCAGCAGCCAAGAGTCGCAGGCCAATCAGCCCCAGCATTTT.

J is TRBJ1-6 and V is TRBV18; D is unclear. Germline assignment: CDR1 KGHSH and CDR2 LQKENI. Trimming stripped 3 bases from V and 5 bases from J, with 11 bases between. The CDR3 is 15 amino acids. In nucleotides, the CDR3 is TGTGCCAGCTCACCCAGGACCTCAGATAATTCACCCCTCCACTTT. Amino acid sequence: CASSPRTSDNSPLHF. The full variable domain, rest sourced from reference TRBV18 and TRBJ1-6, is NAGVMQNPRHLVRRRGQEARLRCSPMKGHSHVYWYRQLPEEGLKFMVYLQKENIIDESGMPKERFSAEFPKEGPSILRIQQVVRGDSAAYFCASSPRTSDNSPLHFGNGTRLTVT.

The genes are TRBV20-1 and TRBJ2-5; 8 bases agree with TRBD1. The J call could be wrong; TRBJ2-7 is a better fit for the DNA end. The CDR3 length is 15 residues. Germline CDR1 DFQATT, CDR2 SNEGSKA (reference sequence). Written as DNA, the CDR3 is TGCAGTGCTAGTGACGGGACAGGTATCTCCTACGAGCAGTACTTC. It codes for CSASDGTGISYEQYF.

V and J are TRBV10-1 and TRBJ2-1; D is perhaps TRBD2 (5 bases). The CDR3 runs 16 residues. V lost 0 bases to trimming and J lost 2 bases, with 11 bases between them. Germline V gene data show CDR1 as WNHNN and CDR2 as SYGVQD (reference sequence). This CDR3 is CASSESSGSPYNEQFF. The DNA of the CDR3 is TGCGCCAGCAGTGAGTCATCGGGGAGCCCCTACAATGAGCAGTTCTTC.